Listed below are T cell receptor beta chains from one sample, sequenced in a study of regulatory T cells in long-lasting Graves disease. TCRdb re-called the multiplex PCR reads through MiXCR, storing one row per CDR3 protein. This table has about 470,000 distinct CDR3 sequences, around 20% appearing once. The input for sequencing was peripheral blood mononuclear cells (PBMCs), taken when the disease was refractory, from a patient treated with antithyroid drugs. All receptors come from a female donor with Graves disease. The CDR3 runs from the conserved cysteine through the conserved F or W. Each record gives: D gene, V gene, J gene, clone size, CDR3 DNA, CDR3 protein. D genes are given only for firm matches. Clone size, where shown, is once, few, many, or a class for clones that have expanded.

-	TRBV4-1	TRBJ2-7	few	TGCGCCAGCAGCCAAGAAATGGCACTAGCAGACGAGCAGTACTTC	CASSQEMALADEQYF
-	TRBV6-5	TRBJ2-6	few	TGTGCCAGCAGTTATTTACAGGCTGGGGCCAACGTCCTGACTTTC	CASSYLQAGANVLTF
-	TRBV18	TRBJ2-7	many	TGTGCCAGCTCGCCAGACAAATCCTACGAGCAGTACTTC	CASSPDKSYEQYF
-	TRBV4-2	TRBJ1-5	few	TGTGCCAGCAGCCAGGCCGGTCAGCCCCAGCATTTT	CASSQAGQPQHF
-	TRBV20-1	TRBJ1-2	many	TGCAGTGCTAGAGATACGGGCTACACCTTC	CSARDTGYTF
-	TRBV5-1	TRBJ2-2	-	TGCGCCAGCAGCCCACAGGGTAAAACCGGGGAGCTGTTTTTT	CASSPQGKTGELFF
TRBD1	TRBV9	TRBJ1-2	few	TGTGCCAGCAGAGAAGGGGGCTCGGATGGCTACACCTTC	CASREGGSDGYTF
-	TRBV28	TRBJ2-7	many	TGTGCCAGCGGTTGGTCGACTGAGCAGTACTTC	CASGWSTEQYF
TRBD2	TRBV4-2	TRBJ2-2	many	TGTGCCAGCAGCCCGTTTGGGCTAGCGGGTGGGTCGGAGCTGTTTTTT	CASSPFGLAGGSELFF
-	TRBV9	TRBJ2-5	many	TGTGCCAGCAGCGAAGGGAGTTCTCAAGAGACCCAGTACTTC	CASSEGSSQETQYF
-	TRBV12-3/TRBV12-4	TRBJ1-1	many	TGTGCCAGCAGGCAACGGGCTGAAGCTTTCTTT	CASRQRAEAFF
-	TRBV13	TRBJ1-1	few	TGTGCCAGCACTCTCCGTGGGGAAGGGAGGTTGGCTGAAGCTTTCTTT	CASTLRGEGRLAEAFF
-	TRBV30	TRBJ1-6	-	TGTGCCTGGAGGAGGACGGCCGTGGGTTCACCCCTCCACTTT	CAWRRTAVGSPLHF
-	TRBV14	TRBJ2-7	-	TGTGCCAGCAGCCAAGGGTTTGGGCTAGTTGACTACGAGCAGTACTTC	CASSQGFGLVDYEQYF
-	TRBV20-1	TRBJ1-4	-	TGCAGTGCTAGAGACATTTTCTCAGGGAAGAAAGGTGAAAAACTGTTTTTT	CSARDIFSGKKGEKLFF
-	TRBV5-1	TRBJ2-6	many	TGCGCCAGCAGCTCAGGCGCGGGGTCTGGGGCCAACGTCCTGACTTTC	CASSSGAGSGANVLTF
TRBD1	TRBV27	TRBJ1-1	many	TGTGCCAGCATTAGGACAGGGATGAACACTGAAGCTTTCTTT	CASIRTGMNTEAFF
-	TRBV4-1	TRBJ2-5	few	TGCGCCAGCAGCCAAGGGGGCTATACCCACCAAGAGACCCAGTACTTC	CASSQGGYTHQETQYF
-	TRBV28	TRBJ1-2	many	TGTGCCAGCAGTTCGGACCCCCAATTAAACTATGGCTACACCTTC	CASSSDPQLNYGYTF
-	TRBV7-3	TRBJ2-3	-	TGTGCCACGGGATCGAGCGTTTTGGAGCAGTATTTT	CATGSSVLEQYF